The sample holds a few counts of the clone carrying this TCR beta chain. What it recognizes is unknown. These data come from a study of T-cell memory formation after mild COVID-19. Overall study findings and caveats: Contracting clones, day 15 to 85, had balanced CD4/CD8, and later expanders favored CD4+.

Each CDR3 protein is one row after TCRdb ran MiXCR on the 5' RACE reads. The sample holds about 340,000 distinct CDR3 sequences, under 25% seen once. Germline values: CDR1 SGHRS, CDR2 YFSETQ. The germline V and J ends were trimmed by 0 bases and 3 bases, with 9 bases remaining between them. The CDR3 extends over 14 amino acids. The chain carries TRBV5-1 and TRBJ1-1, with a weak D call TRBD1 (6 bases). Sequencing input: PBMCs or a T cell subset sorted from them (not recorded which). The sequence came from an adult woman who had mild COVID-19 (a few samples of this study predate the infection). Cell type and time point are not known. The CDR3 sequence is CASSLGGADTEAFF. The CDR3 DNA is TGCGCCAGCAGCTTGGGGGGGGCCGACACTGAAGCTTTCTTT.